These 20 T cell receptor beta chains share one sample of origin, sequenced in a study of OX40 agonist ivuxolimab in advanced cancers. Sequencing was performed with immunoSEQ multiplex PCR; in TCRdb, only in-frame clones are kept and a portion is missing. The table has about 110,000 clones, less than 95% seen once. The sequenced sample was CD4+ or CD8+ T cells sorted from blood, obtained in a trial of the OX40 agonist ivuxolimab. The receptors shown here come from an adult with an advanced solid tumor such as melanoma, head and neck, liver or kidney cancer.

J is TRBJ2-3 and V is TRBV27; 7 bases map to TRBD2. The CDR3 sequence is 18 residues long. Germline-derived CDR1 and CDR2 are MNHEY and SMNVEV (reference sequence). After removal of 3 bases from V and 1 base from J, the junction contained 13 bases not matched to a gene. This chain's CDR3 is CASSFRNAGASRTDTQYF. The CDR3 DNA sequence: TGTGCCAGCAGTTTTAGGAACGCGGGAGCTAGCCGCACAGATACGCAGTATTTT.

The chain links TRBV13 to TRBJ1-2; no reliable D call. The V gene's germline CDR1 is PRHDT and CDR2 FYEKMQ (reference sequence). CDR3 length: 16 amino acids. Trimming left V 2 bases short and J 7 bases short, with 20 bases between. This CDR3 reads CASSLSGLDQASGYTF. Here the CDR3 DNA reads TGTGCCAGCAGCTTATCGGGTCTTGATCAGGCGAGTGGCTACACCTTC.

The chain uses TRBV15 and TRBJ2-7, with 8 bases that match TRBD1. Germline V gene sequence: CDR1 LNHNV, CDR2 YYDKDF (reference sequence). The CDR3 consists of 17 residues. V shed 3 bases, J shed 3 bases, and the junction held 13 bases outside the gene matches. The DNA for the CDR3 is TGTGCCACCAGCAGGGGGACGGGCCGACAGGGGAACTACGAGCAGTACTTC. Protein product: CATSRGTGRQGNYEQYF.

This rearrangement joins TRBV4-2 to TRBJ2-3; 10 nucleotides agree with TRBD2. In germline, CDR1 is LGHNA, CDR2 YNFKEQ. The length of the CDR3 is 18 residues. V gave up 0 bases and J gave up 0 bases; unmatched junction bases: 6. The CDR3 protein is CASSQDQSSGGSTDTQYF. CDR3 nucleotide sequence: TGTGCCAGCAGCCAAGATCAGTCTAGCGGGGGAAGCACAGATACGCAGTATTTT.

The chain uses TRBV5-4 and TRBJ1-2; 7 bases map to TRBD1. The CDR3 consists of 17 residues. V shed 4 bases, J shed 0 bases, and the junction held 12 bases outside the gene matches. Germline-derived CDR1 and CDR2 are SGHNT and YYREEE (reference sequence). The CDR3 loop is CASSENRDSLTNYGYTF. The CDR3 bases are TGTGCCAGCAGCGAGAACCGGGACAGCCTAACTAACTATGGCTACACCTTC.

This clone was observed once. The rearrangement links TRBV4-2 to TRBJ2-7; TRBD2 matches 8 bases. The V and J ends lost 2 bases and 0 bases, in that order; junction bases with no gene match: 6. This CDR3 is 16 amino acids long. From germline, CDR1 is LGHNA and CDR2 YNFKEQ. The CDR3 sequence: CASSQTGGTGSYEQYF. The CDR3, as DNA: TGTGCCAGCAGCCAAACGGGGGGGACGGGCTCCTACGAGCAGTACTTC.

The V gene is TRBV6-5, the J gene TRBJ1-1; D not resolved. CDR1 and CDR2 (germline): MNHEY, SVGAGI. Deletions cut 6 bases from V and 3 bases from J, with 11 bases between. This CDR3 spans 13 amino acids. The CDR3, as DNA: TGTGCCAGCAGCCTTCGGGAGGACACTGAAGCTTTCTTT. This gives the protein CASSLREDTEAFF.

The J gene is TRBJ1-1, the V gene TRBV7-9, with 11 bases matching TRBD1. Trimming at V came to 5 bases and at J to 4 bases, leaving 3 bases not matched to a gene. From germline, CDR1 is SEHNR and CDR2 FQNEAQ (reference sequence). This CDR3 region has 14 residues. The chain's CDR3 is CASSRGQGGTEAFF. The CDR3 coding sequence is TGTGCCAGCAGCCGGGGACAGGGGGGCACTGAAGCTTTCTTT.

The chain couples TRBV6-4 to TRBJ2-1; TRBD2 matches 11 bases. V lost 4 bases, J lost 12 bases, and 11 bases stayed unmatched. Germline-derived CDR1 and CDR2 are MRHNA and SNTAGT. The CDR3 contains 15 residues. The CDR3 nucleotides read TGTGCCAGCAGTGCTAGCGGGGGGCTCCCGGGATGGCAGTTCTTC. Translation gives CASSASGGLPGWQFF.

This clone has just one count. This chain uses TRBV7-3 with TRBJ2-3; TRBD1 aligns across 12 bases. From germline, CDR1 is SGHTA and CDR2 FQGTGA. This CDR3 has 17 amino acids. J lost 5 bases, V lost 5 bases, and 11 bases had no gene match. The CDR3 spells CASSPSGQGASGDTQYF. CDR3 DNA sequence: TGTGCCAGCAGCCCCTCGGGACAGGGGGCATCGGGAGATACGCAGTATTTT.

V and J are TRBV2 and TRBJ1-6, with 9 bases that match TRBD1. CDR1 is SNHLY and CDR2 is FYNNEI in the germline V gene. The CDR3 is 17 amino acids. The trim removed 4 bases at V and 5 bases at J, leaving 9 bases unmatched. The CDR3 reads CASSANTGGVHNSPLHF. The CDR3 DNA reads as TGTGCCAGCAGTGCTAACACAGGGGGCGTCCATAATTCACCCCTCCACTTT.

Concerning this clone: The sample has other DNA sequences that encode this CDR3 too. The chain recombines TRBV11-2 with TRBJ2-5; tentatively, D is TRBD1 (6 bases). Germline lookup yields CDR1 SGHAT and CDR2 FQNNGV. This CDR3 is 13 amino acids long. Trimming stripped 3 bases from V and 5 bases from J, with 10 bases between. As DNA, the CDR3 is TGTGCCAGCAGCTTCGCAGGGGAGGAGACCCAGTACTTC. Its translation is CASSFAGEETQYF.

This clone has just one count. The CDR3 loop reads CASSLVPASSYNEQFF. CDR3 nucleotide sequence: TGTGCCAGCAGCTTAGTTCCAGCGTCTTCCTACAATGAGCAGTTCTTC. V and J are TRBV11-1 and TRBJ2-1; D is ambiguous. Germline CDR1 is SGHAT and CDR2 is FQDESV (reference sequence). V lost 1 base and J lost 1, with 11 bases in between. The CDR3 runs 16 residues.

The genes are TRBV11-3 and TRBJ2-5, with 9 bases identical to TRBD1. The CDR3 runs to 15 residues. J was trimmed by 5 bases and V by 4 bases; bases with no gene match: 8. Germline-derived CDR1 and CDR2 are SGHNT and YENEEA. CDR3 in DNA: TGTGCCAGCAGCTGGCCGGGACAGGGAGAGGAGACCCAGTACTTC. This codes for CASSWPGQGEETQYF.

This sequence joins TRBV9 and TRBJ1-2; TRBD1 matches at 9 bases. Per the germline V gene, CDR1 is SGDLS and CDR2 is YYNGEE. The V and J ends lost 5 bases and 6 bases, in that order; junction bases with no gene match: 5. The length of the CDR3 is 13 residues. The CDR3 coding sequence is TGTGCCAGCAGTGGGGACAGGGTTCATGGCTACACCTTC. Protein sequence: CASSGDRVHGYTF.

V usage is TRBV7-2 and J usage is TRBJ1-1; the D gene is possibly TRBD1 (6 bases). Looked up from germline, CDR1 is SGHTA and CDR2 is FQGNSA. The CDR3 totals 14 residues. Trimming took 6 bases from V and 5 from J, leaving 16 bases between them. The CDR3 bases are TGTGCCAGCAGTTCAGGGGAGCGTAGAACTGAAGCTTTCTTT. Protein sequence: CASSSGERRTEAFF.

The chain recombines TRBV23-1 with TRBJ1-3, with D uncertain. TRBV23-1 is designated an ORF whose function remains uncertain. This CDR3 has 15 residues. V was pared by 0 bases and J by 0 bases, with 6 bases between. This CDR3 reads CASSQSPFSGNTIYF. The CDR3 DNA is TGCGCCAGCAGTCAATCACCCTTCTCTGGAAACACCATATATTTT.

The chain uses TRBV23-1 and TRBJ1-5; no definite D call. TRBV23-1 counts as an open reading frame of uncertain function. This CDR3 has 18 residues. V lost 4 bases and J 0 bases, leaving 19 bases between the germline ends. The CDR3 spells CASSRIRDDLISNQPQHF. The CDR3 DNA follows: TGCGCCAGCAGTCGCATTCGGGATGATCTAATTAGCAATCAGCCCCAGCATTTT.

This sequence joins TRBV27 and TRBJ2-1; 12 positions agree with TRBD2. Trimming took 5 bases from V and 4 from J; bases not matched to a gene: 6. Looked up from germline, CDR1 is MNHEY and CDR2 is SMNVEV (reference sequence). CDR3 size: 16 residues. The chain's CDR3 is CASSPKLAGGYNEQFF. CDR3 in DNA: TGTGCCAGCAGTCCAAAACTAGCGGGGGGTTACAATGAGCAGTTCTTC.

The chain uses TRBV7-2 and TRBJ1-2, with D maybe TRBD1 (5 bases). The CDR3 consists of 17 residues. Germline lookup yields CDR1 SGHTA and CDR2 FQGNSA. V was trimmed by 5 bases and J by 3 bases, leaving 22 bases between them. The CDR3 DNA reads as TGTGCCAGCAGCCCCCTCGGCGGGACGGAGACCCACTATGGCTACACCTTC. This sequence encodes CASSPLGGTETHYGYTF.